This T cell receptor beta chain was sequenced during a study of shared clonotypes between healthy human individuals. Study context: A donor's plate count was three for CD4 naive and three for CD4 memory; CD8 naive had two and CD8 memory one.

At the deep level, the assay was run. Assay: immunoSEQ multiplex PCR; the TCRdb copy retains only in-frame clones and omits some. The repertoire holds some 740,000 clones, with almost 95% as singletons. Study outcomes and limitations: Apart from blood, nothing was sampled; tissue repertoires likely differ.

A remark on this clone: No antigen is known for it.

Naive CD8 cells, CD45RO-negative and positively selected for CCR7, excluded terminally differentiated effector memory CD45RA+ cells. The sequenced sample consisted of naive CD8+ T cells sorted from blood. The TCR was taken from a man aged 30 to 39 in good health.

CDR3 in amino acids: CASRVGSNQPQHF. As DNA, the CDR3 is TGTGCCAGCCGAGTTGGTAGCAATCAGCCCCAGCATTTT. J is TRBJ1-5 and V is TRBV6-6, with D unclear. The germline V gene has CDR1 MNHNY and CDR2 SVGAGI (reference sequence). The CDR3 has 13 residues. V lost 8 bases to trimming and J lost 0 bases, with 8 bases between them.